The 22 T cell receptor beta chains in this list originate from one sample, sequenced in a study of T cells after yellow fever vaccination. One entry per CDR3 protein results from TCRdb running MiXCR on the 5' RACE reads. The top ten clones hold roughly a sixth of a sample with under 500,000 distinct CDR3 sequences, over 15% of them seen once. Sample: PBMCs, taken before the yellow fever booster vaccination. The receptors were sampled from a man younger than 30 who received the YFV17D yellow fever vaccine.

The V call is TRBV14, the J call TRBJ1-3; D is undetermined. The CDR3 is 14 amino acids. Germline lookup yields CDR1 SGHDN and CDR2 FVKESK. The V end lost 1 base, the J end lost 5 bases, and 9 bases lay between the germline ends. The CDR3 DNA is TGTGCCAGCAGCCAAGCGAGGGAACGAAACACCATATATTTT. Its protein is CASSQARERNTIYF.

The rearrangement joins TRBV18 to TRBJ1-4; 9 nucleotides agree with TRBD1. CDR1 and CDR2 (germline): KGHSH, LQKENI. V lost 6 bases to trimming and J lost 0 bases; unmatched junction nucleotides: 17. CDR3 length: 20 residues. The CDR3 sequence is CASSLTGTGIYVSTNEKLFF. CDR3 nucleotide sequence: TGTGCCAGCTCTCTTACCGGGACAGGGATTTATGTCTCAACTAATGAAAAACTGTTTTTT.

This clonotype was observed a handful of times. The rearrangement links TRBV7-3 to TRBJ1-6, with D possibly TRBD1 on 5 matching bases. The CDR3 totals 13 residues. CDR1 is SGHTA, CDR2 FQGTGA, per germline. Trimming stripped 3 bases from V and 6 bases from J, with 6 bases between. This chain's CDR3 is CASSFGGNSPLHF. In nucleotides, the CDR3 is TGTGCCAGCAGCTTCGGGGGTAATTCACCCCTCCACTTT.

The gene calls are TRBV29-1 and TRBJ2-3; the D is unclear. Germline CDR1 SQVTM, CDR2 ANQGSEA. The CDR3 totals 15 residues. Trimming stripped 7 bases from V and 4 bases from J, with 21 bases between. As DNA, the CDR3 is TGCAGCGCCCGGAGTAGAAGGATAAGGCCAGATACGCAGTATTTT. Translation gives CSARSRRIRPDTQYF.

This clonotype was detected only a few times. This chain joins TRBV27 and TRBJ1-6; D unresolved. The V and J ends lost 7 bases and 2 bases respectively, with 9 bases between them. The CDR3 runs 14 residues. Per the germline V gene, CDR1 is MNHEY and CDR2 is SMNVEV (reference sequence). Here the CDR3 DNA reads TGTGCCAGCACTCCCGGGACCTATAATTCACCCCTCCACTTT. Translation gives CASTPGTYNSPLHF.

This clonotype was observed a few times. This sequence joins TRBV11-2 and TRBJ2-3; 7 bases are shared with TRBD2. V dropped 5 bases and J dropped 6; count of bases not matched to a gene: 8. CDR1 is SGHAT and CDR2 is FQNNGV in the germline V gene. This CDR3 contains 14 residues. The DNA of the CDR3 is TGTGCCAGCAGCCCCGGACTAGTCGTCGATACGCAGTATTTT. Its translation is CASSPGLVVDTQYF.

The V and J genes are TRBV4-1 and TRBJ1-5; no reliable D call. CDR3 length: 15 amino acids. CDR1 and CDR2 from the germline V gene are MGHRA and YSYEKL. The V end was cut by 0 bases, the J end by 4 bases, with 10 bases between. This CDR3 reads CASSQEWGGNQPQHF. The CDR3 DNA sequence: TGCGCCAGCAGCCAAGAATGGGGAGGGAATCAGCCCCAGCATTTT.

This clonotype turned up a few times. The V and J genes are TRBV6-5 and TRBJ1-6, with a possible D match to TRBD1 (5 bases). Trimming shortened V by 0 bases and J by 2 bases, and 11 bases separated the two germline ends. This CDR3 is built from 17 residues. Per germline, CDR1 MNHEY and CDR2 SVGAGI. CDR3 in amino acids: CASSYSRGRAYNSPLHF. Written as DNA, the CDR3 is TGTGCCAGCAGTTACTCGCGGGGGAGGGCCTATAATTCACCCCTCCACTTT.

This clonotype turned up a few times. Mismatch with germline at one junction end may stem from a read error. The chain uses TRBV12-3 or TRBV12-4 and TRBJ1-6; 8 bases align to TRBD1. The CDR3 is 15 amino acids. The CDR3 spells CVSSAQQGGDSPLHF. The CDR3, as DNA: TGTGTCAGCTCGGCCCAACAGGGGGGGGATTCACCCCTCCACTTT.

The count of this clonotype is one. The chain carries TRBV4-3 and TRBJ2-7; D call uncertain. CDR3 length: 11 amino acids. Looked up from germline, CDR1 is LGHNA and CDR2 is YSLEER. The chain's CDR3 is CAPLRGYEQYV. In DNA form, the CDR3 reads TGCGCGCCGCTGAGAGGCTACGAGCAGTACGTC.

The chain combines TRBV30 with TRBJ2-7, with no clear D. Germline CDR1 and CDR2: GTSNPN and SVGIG (reference sequence). The CDR3 is 14 residues long. V was clipped by 0 bases and J by 1 base, with 10 bases between them. The DNA of the CDR3 is TGTGCCTGGAGTGTACCCCAAGGGTCCTACGAGCAGTACTTC. As protein: CAWSVPQGSYEQYF.

The chain recombines TRBV27 with TRBJ2-1; D gene uncertain. V was cut by 6 bases and J by 7 bases, with 22 bases left in between. Germline CDR1 MNHEY, CDR2 SMNVEV (reference sequence). CDR3 length: 16 amino acids. CDR3 sequence (DNA): TGTGCCAGCAGGGCCAGTTTTCTTCTTTCGTGGAATGAGCAGTTCTTC. This gives the protein CASRASFLLSWNEQFF.

This clonotype was seen many times. The chain has TRBV6-5 and TRBJ2-5; a possible D gene is TRBD2 (7 bases). CDR3 length equals 15 residues. CDR1 MNHEY and CDR2 SVGAGI come from the germline V gene. With 0 bases removed from V and 10 bases from J, the gap between germline ends came to 18 bases. The CDR3 here is CASSYSIGGREGQYF. The CDR3 nucleotides read TGTGCCAGCAGTTACTCAATCGGGGGCAGGGAGGGCCAGTACTTC.

The chain carries TRBV5-1 and TRBJ2-7; 7 bases fit TRBD2. Germline V lookup: CDR1 SGHRS, CDR2 YFSETQ. CDR3 length: 14 amino acids. The V and J ends lost 3 bases and 7 bases, in that order; junction bases with no gene match: 10. CDR3 in amino acids: CASSSDGRGWEQYV. The CDR3 DNA follows: TGCGCCAGCAGCTCCGATGGGAGGGGATGGGAGCAGTACGTC.

Remarks on this clonotype: One end of the junction does not line up with germline, which may come from a read error. This sequence joins TRBV20-1 and TRBJ1-1; perhaps TRBD1 as D (5 bases). From germline, CDR1 is DFQATT and CDR2 SNEGSKA (reference sequence). The CDR3 totals 13 residues. CDR3: CSAIDRVNTEAFF. The CDR3 bases are TGCAGCGCTATCGACAGAGTGAACACTGAAGCTTTCTTT.

This clonotype was counted a few times. The chain couples TRBV5-4 to TRBJ1-2; no definite D call. This CDR3 is 13 amino acids long. V was cut by 0 bases and J by 7 bases, with 10 bases left in between. Germline CDR1 and CDR2: SGHNT and YYREEE (reference sequence). The CDR3 reads CASSLDGLGGYTF. The CDR3 bases are TGTGCCAGCAGCTTGGACGGGCTTGGTGGCTACACCTTC.

The CDR3 DNA reads TGTGCCACCAGCAGCGGCCTGTGGGGCTACGAGCAGTACGTC. Translated, it gives CATSSGLWGYEQYV. The genes are TRBV15 and TRBJ2-7; D remains ambiguous. In germline, CDR1 is LNHNV, CDR2 YYDKDF (reference sequence). Trimming took 3 bases from V and 3 from J, leaving 12 bases between them. The CDR3 sequence is 14 residues long.

The chain joins TRBV29-1 to TRBJ1-4, with a weak D call TRBD1 (6 bases). Per the germline V gene, CDR1 is SQVTM and CDR2 is ANQGSEA. V gave up 7 bases and J gave up 4 bases, with 13 bases separating them. CDR3 length: 13 amino acids. The CDR3 loop is CSGADSLNEKLFF. The CDR3 DNA reads as TGCAGCGGGGCGGACAGCCTTAATGAAAAACTGTTTTTT.

This chain connects TRBV5-1 to TRBJ2-1; 9 nucleotides agree with TRBD1. V lost 0 bases, J lost 7 bases, and 5 bases stayed unmatched. The germline gives CDR1 SGHRS, CDR2 YFSETQ. The CDR3 runs to 15 residues. As DNA, the CDR3 is TGCGCCAGCAGCTTGGCCGGGACAGGGACGAATGAGCAGTTCTTC. It translates to CASSLAGTGTNEQFF.

A remark on this clonotype: A read error is possible here, since a much larger clone lies one base away. The V gene is TRBV20-1, the J gene TRBJ2-3, with TRBD1 as a possible D gene (7 bases). From germline, CDR1 is DFQATT and CDR2 SNEGSKA (reference sequence). V was pared by 2 bases and J by 4 bases, with 16 bases between. This CDR3 has 15 amino acids. The CDR3 DNA reads as TGCAGTGCTAGATGTCAGGGGGGTATGGCAGATACGCAGTATTTT. It specifies CSARCQGGMADTQYF.

This clonotype turned up a few times. The CDR3 here is CAWSQGAGEKLFF. DNA for the CDR3: TGTGCCTGGAGTCAGGGGGCTGGAGAAAAACTGTTTTTT. V and J are TRBV30 and TRBJ1-4, with TRBD1 identical over 8 bases. The CDR3 contains 13 residues. The germline CDR1 and CDR2 sequences are GTSNPN and SVGIG (reference sequence). J was trimmed by 8 bases and V by 2 bases; bases with no gene match: 4.

This clonotype was seen a handful of times. The V gene is TRBV3-1, the J gene TRBJ1-3; D is unclear. The germline V gene has CDR1 LGHDT and CDR2 YNNKEL (reference sequence). Trimming pared 4 bases from V and 0 bases from J, leaving 10 bases between. CDR3 length: 15 residues. Here the CDR3 DNA reads TGTGCCAGCAGCCCGCAGATGAGCTCTGGAAACACCATATATTTT. Residues: CASSPQMSSGNTIYF.